This entry describes one T cell receptor (beta chain). No antigen is known for it. This CDR3 has 14 amino acids. Germline values: CDR1 SEHNR, CDR2 FQNEAQ (reference sequence). Trimming at V came to 6 bases and at J to 5 bases, leaving 4 bases not matched to a gene. The sample originates from a study of cytomegalovirus exposure and HLA in healthy donors. Study conclusions and caveats: Researchers reported that a few CMV-associated chains were confirmed in vitro as CMV antigen-specific. When the data were analyzed later, several of the most significant clusters appeared to be linked to common viral pathogens. Productive rates of about 87% or about 30% were seen for most TCR beta V segments in an earlier analysis. Follow-up analysis later connected one missense variant in DCLRE1C with trimming of TCR beta V- and J-genes.

60 Vbeta and 13 Jbeta primers were used in PCR. The assay was immunoSEQ multiplex PCR, and TCRdb's table has in-frame clones only and misses some. Its listing shows about 140,000 clones. The receptor's source is a woman aged 18-29 years in good health and CMV-seronegative. The V gene is TRBV7-9, the J gene TRBJ1-4, with TRBD1 identical over 9 bases. Sequencing was carried out using PBMCs. The CDR3 nucleotides read TGTGCCAGCAGGCCCGGGACAGGGAATGAAAAACTGTTTTTT. This sequence encodes CASRPGTGNEKLFF. Supplemented by reference TRBV7-9 and TRBJ1-4, the full variable domain reads DTGVSQNPRHKITKRGQNVTFRCDPISEHNRLYWYRQTLGQGPEFLTYFQNEAQLEKSRLLSDRFSAERPKGSFSTLEIQRTEQGDSAMYLCASRPGTGNEKLFFGSGTQLSVL.